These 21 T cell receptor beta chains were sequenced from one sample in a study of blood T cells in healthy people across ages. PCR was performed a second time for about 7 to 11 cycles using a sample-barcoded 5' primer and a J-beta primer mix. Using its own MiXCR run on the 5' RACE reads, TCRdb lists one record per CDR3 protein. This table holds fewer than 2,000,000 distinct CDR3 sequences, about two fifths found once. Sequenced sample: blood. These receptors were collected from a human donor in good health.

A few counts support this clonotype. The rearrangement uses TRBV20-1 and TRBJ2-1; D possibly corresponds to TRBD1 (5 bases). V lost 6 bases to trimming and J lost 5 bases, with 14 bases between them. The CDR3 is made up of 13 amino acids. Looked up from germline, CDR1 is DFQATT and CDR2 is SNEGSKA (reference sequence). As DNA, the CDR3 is TGCAGTGCCCCCAATCAAGGGGACAATGAGCAGTTCTTC. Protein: CSAPNQGDNEQFF.

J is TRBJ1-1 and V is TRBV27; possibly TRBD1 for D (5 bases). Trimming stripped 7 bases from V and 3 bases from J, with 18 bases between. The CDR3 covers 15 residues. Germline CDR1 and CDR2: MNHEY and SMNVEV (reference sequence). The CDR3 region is CASNGGRTLDTEAFF. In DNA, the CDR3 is TGTGCCAGCAACGGGGGACGGACGTTGGACACTGAAGCTTTCTTT.

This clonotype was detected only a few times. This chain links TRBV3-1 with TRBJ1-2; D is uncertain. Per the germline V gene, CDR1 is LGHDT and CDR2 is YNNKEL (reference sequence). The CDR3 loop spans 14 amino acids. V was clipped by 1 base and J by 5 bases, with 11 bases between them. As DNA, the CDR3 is TGTGCCAGCAGCCAAGTGGGCACGAAGTATGGCTACACCTTC. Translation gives CASSQVGTKYGYTF. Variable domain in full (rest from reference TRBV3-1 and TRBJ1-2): DTAVSQTPKYLVTQMGNDKSIKCEQNLGHDTMYWYKQDSKKFLKIMFSYNNKELIINETVPNRFSPKSPDKAHLNLHINSLELGDSAVYFCASSQVGTKYGYTFGSGTRLTVV.

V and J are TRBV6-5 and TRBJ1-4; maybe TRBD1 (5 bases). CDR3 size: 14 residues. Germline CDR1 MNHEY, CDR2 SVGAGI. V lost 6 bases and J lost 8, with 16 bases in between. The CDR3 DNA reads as TGTGCCAGCAGCAGGGTTTGGCGTATCGAAAAACTGTTTTTT. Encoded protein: CASSRVWRIEKLFF.

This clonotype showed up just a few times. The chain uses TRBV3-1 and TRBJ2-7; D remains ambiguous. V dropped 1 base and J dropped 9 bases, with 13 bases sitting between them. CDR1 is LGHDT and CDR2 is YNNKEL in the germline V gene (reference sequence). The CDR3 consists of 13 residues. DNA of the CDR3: TGTGCCAGCAGCCAAGTTGTGGGCGGCGGGCAGTACTTC. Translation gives CASSQVVGGGQYF.

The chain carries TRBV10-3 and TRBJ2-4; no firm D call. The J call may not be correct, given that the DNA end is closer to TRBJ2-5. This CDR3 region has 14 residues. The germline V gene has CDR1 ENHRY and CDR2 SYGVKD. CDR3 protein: CAISESNSGETQYF. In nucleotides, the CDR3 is TGTGCCATCAGTGAGTCCAACTCAGGAGAGACCCAGTACTTC.

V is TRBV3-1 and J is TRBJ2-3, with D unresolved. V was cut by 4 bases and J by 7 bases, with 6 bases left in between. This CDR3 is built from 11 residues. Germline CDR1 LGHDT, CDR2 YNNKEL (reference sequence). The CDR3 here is CASSRRYTQYF. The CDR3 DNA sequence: TGTGCCAGCAGCCGTCGATATACGCAGTATTTT.

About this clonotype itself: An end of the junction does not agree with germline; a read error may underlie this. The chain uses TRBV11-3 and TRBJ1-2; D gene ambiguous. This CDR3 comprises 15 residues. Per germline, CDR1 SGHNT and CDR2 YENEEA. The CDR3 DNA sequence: TGTGTCAGCAGCCGATGGTTGGGTACTTCCTATGGCTACACCTTC. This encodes CVSSRWLGTSYGYTF.

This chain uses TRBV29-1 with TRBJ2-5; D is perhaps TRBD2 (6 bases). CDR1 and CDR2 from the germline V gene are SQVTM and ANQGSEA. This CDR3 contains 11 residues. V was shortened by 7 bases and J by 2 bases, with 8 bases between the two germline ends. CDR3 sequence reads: CSETSQETQYF. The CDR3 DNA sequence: TGCAGCGAGACTAGTCAAGAGACCCAGTACTTC. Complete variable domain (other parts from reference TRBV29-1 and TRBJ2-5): SAVISQKPSRDICQRGTSLTIQCQVDSQVTMMFWYRQQPGQSLTLIATANQGSEATYESGFVIDKFPISRPNLTFSTLTVSNMSPEDSSIYLCSETSQETQYFGPGTRLLVL.

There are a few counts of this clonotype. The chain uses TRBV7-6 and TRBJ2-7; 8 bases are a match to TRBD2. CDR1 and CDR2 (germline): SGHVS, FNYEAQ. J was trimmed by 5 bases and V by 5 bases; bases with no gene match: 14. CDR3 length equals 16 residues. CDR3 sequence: CASSPAVVSGGDEQYF. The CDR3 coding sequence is TGTGCCAGCAGCCCCGCAGTCGTATCGGGGGGGGACGAGCAGTACTTC.

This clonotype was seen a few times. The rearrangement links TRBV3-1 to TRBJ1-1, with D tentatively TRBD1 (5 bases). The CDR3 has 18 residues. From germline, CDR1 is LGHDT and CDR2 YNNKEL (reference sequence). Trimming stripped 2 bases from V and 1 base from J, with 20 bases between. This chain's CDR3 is CASSQIDSWNISNTEAFF. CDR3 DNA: TGTGCCAGCAGCCAAATCGACAGCTGGAATATCTCGAACACTGAAGCTTTCTTT. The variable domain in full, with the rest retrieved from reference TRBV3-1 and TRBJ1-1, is DTAVSQTPKYLVTQMGNDKSIKCEQNLGHDTMYWYKQDSKKFLKIMFSYNNKELIINETVPNRFSPKSPDKAHLNLHINSLELGDSAVYFCASSQIDSWNISNTEAFFGQGTRLTVV.

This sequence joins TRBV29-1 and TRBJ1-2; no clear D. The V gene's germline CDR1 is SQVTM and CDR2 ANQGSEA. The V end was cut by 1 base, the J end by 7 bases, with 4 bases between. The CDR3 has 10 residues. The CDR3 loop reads CSVEGRGYTF. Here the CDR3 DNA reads TGCAGCGTTGAAGGGCGTGGCTACACCTTC.

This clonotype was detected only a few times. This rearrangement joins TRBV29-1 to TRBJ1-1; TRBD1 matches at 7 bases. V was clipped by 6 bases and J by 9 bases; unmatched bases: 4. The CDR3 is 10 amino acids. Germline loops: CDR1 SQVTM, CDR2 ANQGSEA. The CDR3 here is CSVRRGQAFF. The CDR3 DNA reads TGCAGCGTGAGGAGGGGGCAAGCTTTCTTT.

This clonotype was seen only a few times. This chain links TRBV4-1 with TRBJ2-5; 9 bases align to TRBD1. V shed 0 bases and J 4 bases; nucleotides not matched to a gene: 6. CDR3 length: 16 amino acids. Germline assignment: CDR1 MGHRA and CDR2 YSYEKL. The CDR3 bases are TGCGCCAGCAGCCAAGATTGGGACAGGGTCGGAGAGACCCAGTACTTC. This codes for CASSQDWDRVGETQYF.

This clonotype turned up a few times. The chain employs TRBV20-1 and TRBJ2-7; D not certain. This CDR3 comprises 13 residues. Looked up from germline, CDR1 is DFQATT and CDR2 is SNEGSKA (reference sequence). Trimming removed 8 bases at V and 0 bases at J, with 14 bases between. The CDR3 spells CSPSTGSSYEQYF. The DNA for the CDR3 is TGCAGTCCCTCGACCGGTAGCTCCTACGAGCAGTACTTC.

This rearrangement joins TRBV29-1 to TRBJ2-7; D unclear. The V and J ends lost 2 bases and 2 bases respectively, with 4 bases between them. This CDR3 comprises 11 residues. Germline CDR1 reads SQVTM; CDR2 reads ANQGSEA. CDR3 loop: CSVEFAYEQYF. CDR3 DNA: TGCAGCGTTGAATTTGCCTACGAGCAGTACTTC.

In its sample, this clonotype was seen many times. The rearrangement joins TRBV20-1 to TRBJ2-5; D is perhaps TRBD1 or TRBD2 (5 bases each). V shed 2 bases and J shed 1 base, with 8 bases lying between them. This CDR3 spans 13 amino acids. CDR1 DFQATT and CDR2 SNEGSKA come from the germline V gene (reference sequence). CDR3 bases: TGCAGTGCTAGAATGGGGACCCAAGAGACCCAGTACTTC. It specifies CSARMGTQETQYF.

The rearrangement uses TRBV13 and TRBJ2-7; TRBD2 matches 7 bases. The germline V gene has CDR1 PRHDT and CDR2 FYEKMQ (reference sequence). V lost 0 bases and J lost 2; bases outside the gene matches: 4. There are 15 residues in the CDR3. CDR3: CASSLGLGLAYEQYF. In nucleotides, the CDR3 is TGTGCCAGCAGCTTAGGCCTTGGACTAGCCTACGAGCAGTACTTC. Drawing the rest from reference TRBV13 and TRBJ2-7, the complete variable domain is AAGVIQSPRHLIKEKRETATLKCYPIPRHDTVYWYQQGPGQDPQFLISFYEKMQSDKGSIPDRFSAQQFSDYHSELNMSSLELGDSALYFCASSLGLGLAYEQYFGPGTRLTVT.

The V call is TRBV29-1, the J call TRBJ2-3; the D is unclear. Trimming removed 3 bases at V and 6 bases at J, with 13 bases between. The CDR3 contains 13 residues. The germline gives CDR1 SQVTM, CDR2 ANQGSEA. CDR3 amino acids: CSVEVNQGDTQYF. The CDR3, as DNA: TGCAGCGTTGAGGTAAACCAAGGGGATACGCAGTATTTT.

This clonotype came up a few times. Here the CDR3 reads CASSLVTLQPQHF. In DNA form, the CDR3 reads TGTGCCAGCAGCTTAGTTACTTTGCAGCCCCAGCATTTT. The chain uses TRBV7-2 and TRBJ1-5; D is uncertain. CDR1 and CDR2 from the germline V gene are SGHTA and FQGNSA. The CDR3 contains 13 residues. V lost 1 base and J lost 7, with 8 bases in between.

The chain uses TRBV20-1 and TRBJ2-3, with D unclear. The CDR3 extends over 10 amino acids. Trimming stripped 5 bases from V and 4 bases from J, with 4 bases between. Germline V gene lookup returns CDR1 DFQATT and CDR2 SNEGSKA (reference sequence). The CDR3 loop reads CSAYSDTQYF. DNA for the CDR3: TGCAGTGCTTATTCAGATACGCAGTATTTT.